The clone carrying this T cell receptor (beta chain) turned up a few times. Its antigen is still unknown. This entry is derived from a study of blood T cells in healthy people across ages. Sample-barcoded 5' priming and a J-beta primer mix drove a second PCR of about 6 to 11 cycles. A template-switch adaptor with 12 random nucleotides tagged each cDNA molecule. TCRdb re-called the 5' RACE reads through MiXCR, storing one row per CDR3 protein. The table shows hundreds of thousands of distinct CDR3 sequences, with roughly 20% occurring only once. This CDR3 spans 14 amino acids. Per the germline V gene, CDR1 is LGHNA and CDR2 is YNFKEQ. Notes on the study in general: Aged donors had fewer naive CD4+ cells and lower diversity than long-lived donors. Observed TCR beta diversity showed a strong correlation with the percentage of naive T cells as measured by flow cytometry.

Material for sequencing was blood. The chain has TRBV4-2 and TRBJ2-1; D ambiguous. The tail of the sequence fits TRBJ2-5 better, so the J call may be wrong. The source is a man between 65 and 85 years old in good health. In DNA form, the CDR3 reads TGTGCCAGCAGCCAAGATCTCCAGGTTGAGACCCAGTACTTC. The encoded protein is CASSQDLQVETQYF.